The rows below give T cell receptor beta chains drawn from one sample of a study of cytomegalovirus exposure and HLA in healthy donors. Profiling relied on immunoSEQ multiplex PCR, and the TCRdb table lists in-frame clones only, not all of them. The sample holds around 93,000 clones, roughly 82% seen once. The sequencing input was PBMCs. Source of these receptors: a man aged 30 to 45 in good health and CMV-seropositive. Each CDR3 is given with its conserved first and last residue. D genes are given only for firm matches. A row's size may be missing; if present it is once, few, many or a size class.

CDR3 DNA	CDR3 protein	J gene	D gene	V gene	clone size
TGTGCCAGCAGCTTAGGACGGACAGGGCTTGGGGATGAGCAGTTCTTC	CASSLGRTGLGDEQFF	TRBJ2-1	TRBD1	TRBV7-9	-
TGTGCCAGCATTCCCGAATGGAGGGGAGAAGCTTTCTTT	CASIPEWRGEAFF	TRBJ1-1	-	TRBV6-1	few
TGTGCCAGCAGCTCAACCTCTTGGAGGCCTAGCTCTGGAAACACCATATATTTT	CASSSTSWRPSSGNTIYF	TRBJ1-3	-	TRBV11-2	-
TGTGCCAGTAGGATCGGGACAGAGAACACTGAAGCTTTCTTT	CASRIGTENTEAFF	TRBJ1-1	TRBD1	TRBV19	-
TGTGCCAGTAGTATGGAGGGCGGGAGCTCCTACAATGAGCAGTTCTTC	CASSMEGGSSYNEQFF	TRBJ2-1	TRBD2	TRBV19	-
TGTGCCAGCAGCTCAACCAGGGGAACTGAAGCTTTCTTT	CASSSTRGTEAFF	TRBJ1-1	-	TRBV13	-
TGTGCCTGGATTCAGGGGGATTCACCCCTCCACTTT	CAWIQGDSPLHF	TRBJ1-6	TRBD1	TRBV30	-
TGTGCCAGCGACACCGACTCTGGAAACACCATATATTTT	CASDTDSGNTIYF	TRBJ1-3	-	TRBV10-3	-
TGTGCCAGCAGGGCCCAGGGGGCGGGGGAGCAGTACTTT	CASRAQGAGEQYF	TRBJ2-7	-	TRBV27	once
TGTGCCAGCAGCTTAATAATCGGGAGAGGGGACACCGGGGAGCTGTTTTTT	CASSLIIGRGDTGELFF	TRBJ2-2	-	TRBV7-9	-
TGTGCCAGCAGCTTAACGGGAGGGGCCCACAATGAGCAGTTCTTC	CASSLTGGAHNEQFF	TRBJ2-1	TRBD2	TRBV11-3	once
TGTGCCAGCAGCCCTTCCACTGGCGAGCAGTACTTC	CASSPSTGEQYF	TRBJ2-7	-	TRBV7-9	-
TGCGCCAGCACCCATTCAGGTGTGGGGGGTGAAAAACTGTTTTTT	CASTHSGVGGEKLFF	TRBJ1-4	-	TRBV5-1	once
TGTGCCAGCAGCTCTAGGGGGAACACTGAGGCTTTCTTT	CASSSRGNTEAFF	TRBJ1-1	-	TRBV7-2	-
TGTGCCAGCAGTTCTCCAGGGGATCCCCAGTACTTC	CASSSPGDPQYF	TRBJ2-5	-	TRBV6-5	-
TGTGCCAGCAGTTTGAACGGAGGGACTGAAGCTTTCTTT	CASSLNGGTEAFF	TRBJ1-1	-	TRBV7-2	few
TGTGCCAGCAGTAGGGGCGAGAATGAAAAACTGTTTTTT	CASSRGENEKLFF	TRBJ1-4	-	TRBV2	-
TGTGCCAGCAGTCTCGACAGGGTTATCGAAAAACTGTTTTTT	CASSLDRVIEKLFF	TRBJ1-4	TRBD1	TRBV28	-
TGTGCCTGGAGTCGAGGAGGCAGTTACAATCAGCCCCAGCATTTT	CAWSRGGSYNQPQHF	TRBJ1-5	-	TRBV30	few
TGTGCCTGGGGCCGGGACTCCAGCTACGGTGAGCAGTTCTTC	CAWGRDSSYGEQFF	TRBJ2-1	-	TRBV30	-
TGTGCCAGCAGTATTTCGGGACAGGGTACCTCCTACGAGCAGTACTTC	CASSISGQGTSYEQYF	TRBJ2-7	TRBD1	TRBV28	-
TGTGCCAGCAGGGCCGACTCTGTTGCGTACGAGCAGTACTTC	CASRADSVAYEQYF	TRBJ2-7	-	TRBV2	-
TGTGCCAGTGGGACGGGCCAGGGGATAAGGAATGAGCAGTTCTTC	CASGTGQGIRNEQFF	TRBJ2-1	-	TRBV5-3	once
TGTGCCAGCAGTCCCGGGGGGGGATACAGGGGCTACACCTTC	CASSPGGGYRGYTF	TRBJ1-2	-	TRBV28	few
TGTGCCAGTAGTGATAACAGGGGCCCGGTCTATGGCTACACCTTC	CASSDNRGPVYGYTF	TRBJ1-2	TRBD1	TRBV19	-
TGTGCCAGCAGCTTGGGACACAGCAATCAGCCCCAGCATTTT	CASSLGHSNQPQHF	TRBJ1-5	-	TRBV5-5	-
TGTGCCAGCAGCTTAATACAGGGAATTCAGCCCCAGCATTTT	CASSLIQGIQPQHF	TRBJ1-5	-	TRBV7-8	-
TGCAGCGTCCAGGGCGAGCCTAGCGGATCCTACGAGCAGTACTTC	CSVQGEPSGSYEQYF	TRBJ2-7	TRBD2	TRBV29-1	-
TGTGCCAGCAGTCCCCCCGGGACTAGCGGGATCTGGGAGCAGTTCTTC	CASSPPGTSGIWEQFF	TRBJ2-1	TRBD2	TRBV27	-
TGTGCCAGCAGCCCGAGGTGGACAGGGGGGCTGAATGAAAAACTGTTTTTT	CASSPRWTGGLNEKLFF	TRBJ1-4	TRBD1	TRBV27	-
TGTGCCAGCAGCTTGGTAGGCGGGGACGGCTACACCTTC	CASSLVGGDGYTF	TRBJ1-2	-	TRBV5-6	-
TGTGCCAGCAGATCTAGCGGACCTTCCTACGAGCAGTACTTC	CASRSSGPSYEQYF	TRBJ2-7	TRBD2	TRBV28	-
TGTGCCAGCAGTTTGTGGTCTAGCGGGAACACCGGGGAGCTGTTTTTT	CASSLWSSGNTGELFF	TRBJ2-2	TRBD2	TRBV27	few
TGTGCCTCCTCTAGCGGTAGCACAGATACGCAGTATTTT	CASSSGSTDTQYF	TRBJ2-3	TRBD2	TRBV28	-
TGCGCCAGCAGCTCACAGGGGGTGCGGACTAGCGGGAGAGGGATAGAGACCCAGTACTTC	CASSSQGVRTSGRGIETQYF	TRBJ2-5	TRBD2	TRBV5-1	-
TGTGCCAGAAGCTTTAGCGGGAGGGCCGAAGATACGCAGTATTTT	CARSFSGRAEDTQYF	TRBJ2-3	TRBD2	TRBV5-3	-
TGTGCCAGCAGCCGGCCGACAGGGAAAGAGCAGTACTTC	CASSRPTGKEQYF	TRBJ2-7	TRBD1	TRBV14	-
TGTGCCAGCAGCCCACGGACAAGGACTAGCGGGATGGGTTACAATGAGCAGTTCTTC	CASSPRTRTSGMGYNEQFF	TRBJ2-1	TRBD2	TRBV5-6	-
TGTGCAACTCGGTTTGGCTTCATAGCGGGAGGGTCTTTTAATGAGCAGTTCTTC	CATRFGFIAGGSFNEQFF	TRBJ2-1	-	TRBV12-2	once
TGTGCCAGCAGCCAGACAGGGAGTCGAGGCACTGAAGCTTTCTTT	CASSQTGSRGTEAFF	TRBJ1-1	TRBD1	TRBV5-4	once
TGCGCCAGCAGCTGGGGAGCTGGGGCCAACGTCCTGACTTTC	CASSWGAGANVLTF	TRBJ2-6	-	TRBV5-1	-
TGTGCCAGCAGCCGCCCAACAGCTTATCAGCCCCAGCATTTT	CASSRPTAYQPQHF	TRBJ1-5	-	TRBV28	-